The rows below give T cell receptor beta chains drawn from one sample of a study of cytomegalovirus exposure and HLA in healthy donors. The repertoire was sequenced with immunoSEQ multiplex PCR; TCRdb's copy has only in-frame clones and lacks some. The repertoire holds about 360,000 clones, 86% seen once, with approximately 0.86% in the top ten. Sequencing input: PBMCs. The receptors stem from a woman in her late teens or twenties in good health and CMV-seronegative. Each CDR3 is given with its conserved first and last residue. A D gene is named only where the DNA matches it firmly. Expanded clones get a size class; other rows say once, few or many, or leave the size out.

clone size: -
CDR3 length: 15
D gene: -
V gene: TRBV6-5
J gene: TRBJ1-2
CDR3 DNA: TGTGCCAGCAGTTTGGAAAGGGGGATTAACTATGGCTACACCTTC
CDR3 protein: CASSLERGINYGYTF

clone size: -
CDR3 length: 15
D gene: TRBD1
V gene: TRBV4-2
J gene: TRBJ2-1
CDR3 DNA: TGTGCCAGCAGCATACGGGGACAGGGAGACAATGAGCAGTTCTTC
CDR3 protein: CASSIRGQGDNEQFF

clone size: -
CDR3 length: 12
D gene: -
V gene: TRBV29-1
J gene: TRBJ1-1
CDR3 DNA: TGCAGCGTTGAGCACAGGGCGCCTGAAGCTTTCTTT
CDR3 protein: CSVEHRAPEAFF

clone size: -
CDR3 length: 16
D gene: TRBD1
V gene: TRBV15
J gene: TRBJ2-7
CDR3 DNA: TGTGCCACCAGCAGAGGGAGGGGACAGGGGGCCGGCGAGCAGTACTTC
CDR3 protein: CATSRGRGQGAGEQYF

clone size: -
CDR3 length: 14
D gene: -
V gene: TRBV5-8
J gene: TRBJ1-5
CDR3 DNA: TGTGCCAGCAGCTTACACGCCTCGAATCAGCCCCAGCATTTT
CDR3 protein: CASSLHASNQPQHF

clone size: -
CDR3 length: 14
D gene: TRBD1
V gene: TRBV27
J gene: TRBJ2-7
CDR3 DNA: TGTGCCAGCAGCCCGACAGGGGGCATCTACGAGCAGTACTTC
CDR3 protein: CASSPTGGIYEQYF

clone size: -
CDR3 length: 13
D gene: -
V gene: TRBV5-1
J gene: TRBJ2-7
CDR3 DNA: TGCGCCAGCAGCCCCGCAGGGACCTACGAGCAGTACTTC
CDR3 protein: CASSPAGTYEQYF

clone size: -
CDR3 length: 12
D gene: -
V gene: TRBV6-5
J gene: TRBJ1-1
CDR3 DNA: TGTGCCAGCAGTTGGGGGGGAGGGGAAGCTTTCTTT
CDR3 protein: CASSWGGGEAFF

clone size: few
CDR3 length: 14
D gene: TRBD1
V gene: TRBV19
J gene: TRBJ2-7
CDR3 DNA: TGTGCCAGTAGTTTTCACAGGGGGAGCTACGAGCAGTACTTC
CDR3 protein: CASSFHRGSYEQYF

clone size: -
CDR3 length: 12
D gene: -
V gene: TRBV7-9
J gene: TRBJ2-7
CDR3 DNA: TGTGCCAGCAGTGGGGGCGGCTACGAGCAGTACTTC
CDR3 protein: CASSGGGYEQYF

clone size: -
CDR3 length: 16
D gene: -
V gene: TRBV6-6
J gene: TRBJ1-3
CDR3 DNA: TGTGCCAGCAGCTCCACCCGACGGGGCTCTGGAAACACCATATATTTT
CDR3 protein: CASSSTRRGSGNTIYF

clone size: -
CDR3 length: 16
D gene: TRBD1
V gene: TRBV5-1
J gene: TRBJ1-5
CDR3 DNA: TGCGCCAGCAGCTTGGGAGCCACAGGGGGCAATCAGCCCCAGCATTTT
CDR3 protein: CASSLGATGGNQPQHF

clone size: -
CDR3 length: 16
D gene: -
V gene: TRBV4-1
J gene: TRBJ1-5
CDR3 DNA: TGCGCCAGCAGCCAAGATAGGACATATAGCAATCAGCCCCAGCATTTT
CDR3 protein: CASSQDRTYSNQPQHF

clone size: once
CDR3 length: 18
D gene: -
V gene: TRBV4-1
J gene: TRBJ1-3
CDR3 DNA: TGCGCCAGCAGCCAAGATGGTAGGGGTCCACACTCTGGAAACACCATATATTTT
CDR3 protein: CASSQDGRGPHSGNTIYF

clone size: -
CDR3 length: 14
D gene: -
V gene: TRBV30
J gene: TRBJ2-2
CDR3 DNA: TGTGCCTGGAGGGATGGAGTGTGGGCCGGGGAGCTGTTTTTT
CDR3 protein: CAWRDGVWAGELFF

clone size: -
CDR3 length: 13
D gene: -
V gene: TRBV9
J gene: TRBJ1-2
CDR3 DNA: TGTGCCAGCAGCCCCAAGGGGTTTGGAGGCTACACCTTC
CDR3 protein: CASSPKGFGGYTF

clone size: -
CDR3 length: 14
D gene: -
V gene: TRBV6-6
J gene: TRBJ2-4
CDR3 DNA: TGTGCCAGCAGTTACCGGGATACCAAAAACATTCAGTACTTC
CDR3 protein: CASSYRDTKNIQYF

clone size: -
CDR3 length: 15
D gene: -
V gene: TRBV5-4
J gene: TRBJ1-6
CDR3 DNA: TGTGCCAGCAGCTCGCTGACAGTTTCGAATTCACCCCTCCACTTT
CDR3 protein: CASSSLTVSNSPLHF

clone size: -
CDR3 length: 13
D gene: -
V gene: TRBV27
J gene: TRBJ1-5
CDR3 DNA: TGTGCCAGCAGTCCCCAGGGAAATCAGCCCCAGCATTTT
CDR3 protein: CASSPQGNQPQHF

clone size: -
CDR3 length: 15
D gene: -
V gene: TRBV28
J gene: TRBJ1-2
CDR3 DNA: TGTGCCAGCAGTTCGGACGGGAATCTTAACTATGGCTACACCTTC
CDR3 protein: CASSSDGNLNYGYTF

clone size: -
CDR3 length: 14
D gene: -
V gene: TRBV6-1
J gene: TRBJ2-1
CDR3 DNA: TGTGCCAGCAGCCCCCCCAGCTCCTACAATGAGCAGTTCTTC
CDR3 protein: CASSPPSSYNEQFF

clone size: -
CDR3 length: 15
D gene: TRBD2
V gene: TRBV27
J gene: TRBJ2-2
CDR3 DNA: TGTGCCAGCAGTCCGAGGACTAGCGGGACCGGGGAGCTGTTTTTT
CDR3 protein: CASSPRTSGTGELFF

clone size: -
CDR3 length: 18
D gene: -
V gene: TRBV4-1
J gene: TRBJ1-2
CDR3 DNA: TGCGCCAGCAGCCAAAGCGGCGTGGCGGCCAGGATTAACTATGGCTACACCTTC
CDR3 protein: CASSQSGVAARINYGYTF

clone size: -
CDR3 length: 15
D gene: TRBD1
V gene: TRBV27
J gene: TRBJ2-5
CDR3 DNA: TGTGCCAGCAGTTCGTCCGGGACAGGGAAAGAGACCCAGTACTTC
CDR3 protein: CASSSSGTGKETQYF

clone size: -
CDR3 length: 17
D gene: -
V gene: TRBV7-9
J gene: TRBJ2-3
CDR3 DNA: TGTGCCAGCAGCCCCAGGGGCGGGGGACTCCGCACAGATACGCAGTATTTT
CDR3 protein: CASSPRGGGLRTDTQYF

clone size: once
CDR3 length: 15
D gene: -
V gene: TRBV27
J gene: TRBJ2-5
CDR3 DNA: TGTGCCAGCAGTCCATTTTACTCGTCCGGGACTTCCCAGTACTTC
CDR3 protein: CASSPFYSSGTSQYF

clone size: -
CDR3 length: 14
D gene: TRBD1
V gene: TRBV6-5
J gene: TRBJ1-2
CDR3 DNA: TGTGCCAGCAGTACAGGGGTCCGGAACTATGGCTACACCTTC
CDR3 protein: CASSTGVRNYGYTF

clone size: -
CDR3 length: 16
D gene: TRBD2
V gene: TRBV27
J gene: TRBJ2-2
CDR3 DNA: TGTGCCAGCAGTTTTGGTCTAGCGGCGAACACCGGGGAGCTGTTTTTT
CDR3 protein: CASSFGLAANTGELFF

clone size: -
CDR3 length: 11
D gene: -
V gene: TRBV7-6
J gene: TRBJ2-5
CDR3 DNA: TGTGCCAGCAGCCTCCAAGAGACCCAGTACTTC
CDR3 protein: CASSLQETQYF

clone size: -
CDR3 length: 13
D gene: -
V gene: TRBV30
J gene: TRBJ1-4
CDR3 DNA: TGTGCCTGCTCTGGGGGGGTTAATGAAAAACTGTTTTTT
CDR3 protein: CACSGGVNEKLFF

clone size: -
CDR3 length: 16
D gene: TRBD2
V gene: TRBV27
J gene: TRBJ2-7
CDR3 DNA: TGTGCCAGCAGTGGACCCCTAGCGGGGCGGGGGTACGAGCAGTACTTC
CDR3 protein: CASSGPLAGRGYEQYF

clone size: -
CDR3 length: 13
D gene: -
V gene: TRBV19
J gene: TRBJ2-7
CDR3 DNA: TGTGCCAGCCAAGGGGTACAAACCTACGAGCAGTACTTC
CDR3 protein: CASQGVQTYEQYF

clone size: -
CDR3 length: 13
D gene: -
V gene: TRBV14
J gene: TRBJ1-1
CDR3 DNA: TGTGCCAGCAGCCAGCGGATGAACACTGAAGCTTTCTTT
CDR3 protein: CASSQRMNTEAFF

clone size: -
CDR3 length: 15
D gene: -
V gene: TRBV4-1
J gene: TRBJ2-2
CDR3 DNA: TGCGCCAGCAGCCAAGATTCGGTAGGGGCCGCGGAGCTGTTTTTT
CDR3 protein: CASSQDSVGAAELFF

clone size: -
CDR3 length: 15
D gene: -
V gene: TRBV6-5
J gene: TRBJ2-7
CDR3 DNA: TGTGCCAGCAGTTTAGACCGACGCAGCGGGTACGAGCAGTACTTC
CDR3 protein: CASSLDRRSGYEQYF

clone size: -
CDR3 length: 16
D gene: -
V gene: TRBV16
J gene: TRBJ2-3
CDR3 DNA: TGTGCCAGCAGCTCCATCTGGACAGAATACACAGATACGCAGTATTTT
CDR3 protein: CASSSIWTEYTDTQYF

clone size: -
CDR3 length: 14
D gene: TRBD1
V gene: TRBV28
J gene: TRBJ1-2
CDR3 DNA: TGTGCCAGCAGGACCTACAGGGGCCCGGGTGGCTACACCTTC
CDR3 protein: CASRTYRGPGGYTF

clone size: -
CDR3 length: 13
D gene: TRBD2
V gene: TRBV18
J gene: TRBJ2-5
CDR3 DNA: TGTGCCAGCTCACCCGGAGCGGGGGAGACCCAGTACTTC
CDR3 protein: CASSPGAGETQYF

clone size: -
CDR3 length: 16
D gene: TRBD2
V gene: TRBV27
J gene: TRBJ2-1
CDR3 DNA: TGTGCCAGCAGTTTAGGACTAGCGGGAGGTTACAATGAGCAGTTCTTC
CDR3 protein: CASSLGLAGGYNEQFF

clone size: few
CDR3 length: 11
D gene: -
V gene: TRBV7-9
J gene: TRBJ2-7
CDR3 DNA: TGTGCCAGCCTATCCGCCTACGAGCAGTACTTC
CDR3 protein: CASLSAYEQYF

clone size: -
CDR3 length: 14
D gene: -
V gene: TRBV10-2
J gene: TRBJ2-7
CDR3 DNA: TGCGCCAGCAGTGAGGAGGGAAAGACCTACGAGCAGTACTTC
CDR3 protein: CASSEEGKTYEQYF

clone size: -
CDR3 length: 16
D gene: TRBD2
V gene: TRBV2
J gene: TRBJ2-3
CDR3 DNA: TGTGCCAGCAGTCTAGGACTAGCGGGGGGCACAGATACGCAGTATTTT
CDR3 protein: CASSLGLAGGTDTQYF

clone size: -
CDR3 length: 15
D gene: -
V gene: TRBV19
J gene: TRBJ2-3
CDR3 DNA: TGTGCCAGTAGTATCATGCAGACTAGCACAGATACGCAGTATTTT
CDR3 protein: CASSIMQTSTDTQYF

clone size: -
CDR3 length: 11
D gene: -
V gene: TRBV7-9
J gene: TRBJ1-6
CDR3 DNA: TGTGCCAGCAGCTCACAGACGCTACTCCACTTT
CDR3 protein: CASSSQTLLHF

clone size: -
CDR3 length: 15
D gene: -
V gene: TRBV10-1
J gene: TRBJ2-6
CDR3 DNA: TGCGCCAGCAGTTCAGGGCCTTCTGGGGCCAACGTCCTGACTTTC
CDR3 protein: CASSSGPSGANVLTF

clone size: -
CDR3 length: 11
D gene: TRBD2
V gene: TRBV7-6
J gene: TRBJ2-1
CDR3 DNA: TGTGCCAGCAGCGTCTCCGGGACTAGCTTCTTC
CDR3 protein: CASSVSGTSFF

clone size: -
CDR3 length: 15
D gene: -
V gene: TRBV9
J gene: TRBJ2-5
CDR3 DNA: TGTGCCAGCAGCCACCGCGGGGAGGCCCAAGAGACCCAGTACTTC
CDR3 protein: CASSHRGEAQETQYF

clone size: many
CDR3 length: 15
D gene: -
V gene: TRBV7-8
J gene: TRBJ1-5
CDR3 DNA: TGTGCCAGCAGAAGGGACATCTCTCGCAATCAGCCCCAGCATTTT
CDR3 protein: CASRRDISRNQPQHF

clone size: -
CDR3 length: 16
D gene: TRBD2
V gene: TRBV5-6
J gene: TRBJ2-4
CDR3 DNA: TGTGCCAGCAGCCTTACTAGCGGATTAGCCAAAAACATTCAGTACTTC
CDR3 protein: CASSLTSGLAKNIQYF